A single sample is the source of the 21 T cell receptor beta chains below, sequenced in a study of cytomegalovirus exposure and HLA in healthy donors. A multiplex PCR was run with 60 Vbeta primers and 13 Jbeta primers. Clones were read by immunoSEQ multiplex PCR, and TCRdb kept only the in-frame ones, dropping some. The sample carries 110,000 to 150,000 clones, nearly 80% recorded once. What was sequenced was PBMCs. These receptors all come from a young woman in good health and CMV-seronegative.

This chain links TRBV27 with TRBJ2-3, with 8 bases aligning to TRBD2. Trimming took 2 bases from V and 5 from J; bases not matched to a gene: 0. Germline V gives CDR1 MNHEY, CDR2 SMNVEV (reference sequence). The CDR3 contains 13 residues. CDR3 loop: CASSLRGGDTQYF. In DNA form, the CDR3 reads TGTGCCAGCAGTTTACGGGGGGGAGATACGCAGTATTTT.

The chain links TRBV14 to TRBJ1-3; weak D call: TRBD1 (6 bases). CDR1 and CDR2 from the germline V gene are SGHDN and FVKESK. CDR3 length equals 15 residues. V shed 6 bases and J shed 2 bases, with 14 bases lying between them. The CDR3, as DNA: TGTGCCAGCAGAGTGGCAGGGGCCGCTGGAAACACCATATATTTT. The encoded protein is CASRVAGAAGNTIYF.

This clone has just a few counts. The chain couples TRBV6-1 to TRBJ1-1, with a tentative D call TRBD1 (6 bases). Germline values: CDR1 MNHNS, CDR2 SASEGT. V gave up 5 bases and J gave up 4 bases, with 14 bases separating them. The CDR3 extends over 14 amino acids. In DNA form, the CDR3 reads TGTGCCAGCAGTACCACAGGGTCCGCCACTGAAGCTTTCTTT. This sequence encodes CASSTTGSATEAFF.

The rearrangement links TRBV4-3 to TRBJ1-2, with D unresolved. V lost 0 bases and J 4 bases, leaving 12 bases between the germline ends. This CDR3 region has 15 residues. Germline CDR1 is LGHNA and CDR2 is YSLEER. The CDR3 DNA follows: TGCGCCAGCAGCCAAGATAGTGGGAGAATCTATGGCTACACCTTC. It yields the protein CASSQDSGRIYGYTF.

The rearrangement links TRBV5-1 to TRBJ2-3, with a weak D call TRBD2 (7 bases). CDR3 length equals 14 residues. The V and J ends lost 4 bases and 6 bases respectively, with 15 bases between them. CDR1 and CDR2 from the germline V gene are SGHRS and YFSETQ. The CDR3 region has the DNA TGCGCCAGCAGCCCCCCGGGGGGCGGGGATACGCAGTATTTT. Protein product: CASSPPGGGDTQYF.

The rearrangement links TRBV7-2 to TRBJ1-2, with D possibly being TRBD1 (6 bases). The CDR3 runs 12 residues. Germline V lookup: CDR1 SGHTA, CDR2 FQGNSA. V lost 5 bases and J 8 bases, leaving 12 bases between the germline ends. CDR3 coding DNA: TGTGCCAGCAGCCCCTTTCAGGGGGGCTACACCTTC. Translating it yields CASSPFQGGYTF. Together with reference TRBV7-2 and TRBJ1-2, the CDR3 gives the full variable domain: GAGVSQSPSNKVTEKGKDVELRCDPISGHTALYWYRQSLGQGLEFLIYFQGNSAPDKSGLPSDRFSAERTGGSVSTLTIQRTQQEDSAVYLCASSPFQGGYTFGSGTRLTVV.

This clone was counted once. The chain joins TRBV9 to TRBJ2-3; maybe TRBD2 (6 bases). Germline V gene data show CDR1 as SGDLS and CDR2 as YYNGEE. The ends were cut back, 1 base at V and 4 bases at J, with 28 bases in the middle. The CDR3 contains 20 residues. For the CDR3, the DNA is TGTGCCAGCAGCGTACACGCCGGAGAGGGGCCCGGCGGGATCCCAGATACGCAGTATTTT. Protein: CASSVHAGEGPGGIPDTQYF.

The chain employs TRBV25-1 and TRBJ2-3; a weak D match, TRBD1 (5 bases). This CDR3 comprises 16 residues. Germline loops: CDR1 MGHDK, CDR2 SYGVNS. Trimming removed 2 bases at V and 1 base at J, with 13 bases between. CDR3 bases: TGTGCCAGCAGTGAACAAGGGGCCCTGGGCACAGATACGCAGTATTTT. Its translation is CASSEQGALGTDTQYF.

The rearrangement links TRBV5-8 to TRBJ2-7; 7 bases line up with TRBD1. The CDR3 totals 15 residues. CDR1 is SGHTS, CDR2 YDEGEE, per germline. Trimming took 0 bases from V and 3 from J; bases not matched to a gene: 6. The CDR3 nucleotides are TGTGCCAGCAGCTTGGGGGGACAGATGTTCTACGAGCAGTACTTC. Amino acid sequence: CASSLGGQMFYEQYF.

On this clone itself: Since a much larger clone is just one base distant, this may be a read error. The same CDR3 also results from other DNA sequences found in this sample. This rearrangement joins TRBV7-7 to TRBJ1-1; 7 bases are a match to TRBD1. CDR1 is SSHAT and CDR2 is FNYEAQ in the germline V gene (reference sequence). The CDR3 is 13 amino acids. V was clipped by 1 base and J by 4 bases; unmatched bases: 0. Here the CDR3 reads CASSLDRGTEAFF. Here the CDR3 DNA reads TGTGCCAGCAGCTTAGACAGGGGCACTGAAGCTTTCTTT.

As regards this clone: This sample includes further DNA sequences coding for the same CDR3. The rearrangement joins TRBV5-1 to TRBJ2-1; 8 bases agree with TRBD2. J gave up 4 bases and V 0 bases, and 6 bases lay outside the gene matches. Germline-derived CDR1 and CDR2 are SGHRS and YFSETQ. The CDR3 is 16 amino acids. CDR3 in DNA: TGCGCCAGCAGCTTGGGACTGGCGGGGGGATACAATGAGCAGTTCTTC. Translated: CASSLGLAGGYNEQFF.

This clone was found once. CDR3 amino acids: CASSSTTTGMDYGYTF. The CDR3, as DNA: TGTGCCAGCAGCTCTACGACGACAGGGATGGACTATGGCTACACCTTC. The V gene is TRBV7-2, the J gene TRBJ1-2, with TRBD1 matching over 7 bases. Germline assignment: CDR1 SGHTA and CDR2 FQGNSA. CDR3 size: 16 residues. V lost 4 bases and J lost 3; bases outside the gene matches: 11. Complete variable domain (other parts from reference TRBV7-2 and TRBJ1-2): GAGVSQSPSNKVTEKGKDVELRCDPISGHTALYWYRQSLGQGLEFLIYFQGNSAPDKSGLPSDRFSAERTGGSVSTLTIQRTQQEDSAVYLCASSSTTTGMDYGYTFGSGTRLTVV.

This sequence joins TRBV6-5 and TRBJ1-6; 7 nucleotides match TRBD1. The germline gives CDR1 MNHEY, CDR2 SVGAGI. The CDR3 has 15 amino acids. J lost 7 bases, V lost 4 bases, and 7 bases had no gene match. CDR3 sequence reads: CASSSNRDSNSPLHF. DNA for the CDR3: TGTGCCAGCAGTTCTAACCGGGACAGCAATTCACCCCTCCACTTT.

About this clone: Since no conserved phenylalanine or tryptophan closes the CDR3, a read error is the likely cause. The genes are TRBV9 and TRBJ1-1, with D possibly matching TRBD1 (6 bases). The CDR3 sequence is 15 residues long. Germline loops: CDR1 SGDLS, CDR2 YYNGEE. Trimming cost V 0 bases and J 2 bases, with 11 bases left between them. CDR3 DNA sequence: TGTGCCAGCAGCGTAGTGGACAGACTAAACACTGAAGCTTTCCTT. Protein: CASSVVDRLNTEAFL.

V gene TRBV18 combines with J gene TRBJ1-4; a possible D gene is TRBD1 (6 bases). The ends were cut back, 4 bases at V and 4 bases at J, with 13 bases in the middle. The germline V gene has CDR1 KGHSH and CDR2 LQKENI. The CDR3 has 15 amino acids. The CDR3 DNA is TGTGCCAGCTCACGATCAGGACAGATTAATGAAAAACTGTTTTTT. Translated, it gives CASSRSGQINEKLFF.

The CDR3 DNA reads as TGTGCCAGCAGCTCACAGAGAGCGAACACTGAAGCTTTCTTT. Its translation is CASSSQRANTEAFF. This sequence joins TRBV2 and TRBJ1-1, with no clear D. V shed 6 bases and J shed 1 base, with 12 bases lying between them. The CDR3 covers 14 residues. Germline CDR1 is SNHLY and CDR2 is FYNNEI.

This chain connects TRBV6-1 to TRBJ1-5, with D maybe TRBD1 (5 bases). The CDR3 runs to 15 residues. In germline, CDR1 is MNHNS, CDR2 SASEGT. The V gene lost 5 bases and the J gene lost 3 bases, with 14 bases spanning the gap. CDR3 sequence (DNA): TGTGCCAGCAGTCCTATAACAGGCCCCAATCAGCCCCAGCATTTT. Translating gives CASSPITGPNQPQHF.

The rearrangement joins TRBV5-1 to TRBJ2-2; possible D gene TRBD1, 6 bases. V was shortened by 0 bases and J by 4 bases, with 10 bases between the two germline ends. The CDR3 has 15 residues. The germline V gene has CDR1 SGHRS and CDR2 YFSETQ. The CDR3 spells CASSLEGQSTGELFF. The CDR3 DNA reads as TGCGCCAGCAGCTTGGAAGGACAGTCCACCGGGGAGCTGTTTTTT. Filled out from reference TRBV5-1 and TRBJ2-2, the complete variable domain reads KAGVTQTPRYLIKTRGQQVTLSCSPISGHRSVSWYQQTPGQGLQFLFEYFSETQRNKGNFPGRFSGRQFSNSRSEMNVSTLELGDSALYLCASSLEGQSTGELFFGEGSRLTVL.

This clone was observed a handful of times. The chain is built from TRBV27 and TRBJ2-3; no clear D. Germline V gives CDR1 MNHEY, CDR2 SMNVEV (reference sequence). This CDR3 has 16 amino acids. V was shortened by 7 bases and J by 0 bases, with 17 bases between the two germline ends. CDR3 coding DNA: TGTGCCAGCAAGTTTACTACACCCACAAGCACAGATACGCAGTATTTT. This encodes CASKFTTPTSTDTQYF.

The chain employs TRBV5-6 and TRBJ1-2; D is possibly TRBD1 (5 bases). The CDR3 runs 13 residues. Trimming removed 4 bases from V and 1 base from J, with 8 bases in between. Germline CDR1 and CDR2: SGHDT and YYEEEE. CDR3 bases: TGTGCCAGCAGCGAGACAGTTAACTATGGCTACACCTTC. Translated: CASSETVNYGYTF.

The CDR3 DNA reads TGTGCCAGTACCGCCCAGCACGGGGGGAGCGTATCCTACGAGCAGTACTTC. Encoded protein: CASTAQHGGSVSYEQYF. The rearrangement uses TRBV19 and TRBJ2-7, with 7 bases identical to TRBD2. The J segment lost 1 base and the V segment lost 7 bases, leaving 16 bases of the junction unmatched. This CDR3 region has 17 residues. Germline V gives CDR1 LNHDA, CDR2 SQIVND (reference sequence).